This TCR beta chain was documented in a study of shared clonotypes between healthy human individuals. In the study overall: Used for every donor were three CD4 naive, three CD4 memory, two CD8 naive and one CD8 memory plate.

This CDR3 has 16 residues. CDR1 SEHNR and CDR2 FQNEAQ come from the germline V gene (reference sequence). Losses at the gene ends were 0 bases for V and 4 bases for J; bases not matched to a gene: 2. This clone has just a few counts. Antigen specificity is unknown. Some clones are missing from TCRdb's copy, which holds only in-frame ones; the method was immunoSEQ multiplex PCR. The sample records a few million clones, roughly 93% being singletons. Study conclusions and caveats: For sorted subsets, rarefaction showed incomplete sequencing despite large depth.

Positive CCR7 selection of CD45RO-negative cells yielded the naive CD8 cells, and terminally differentiated effector memory CD45RA+ cells were excluded. The gene calls are TRBV7-9 and TRBJ2-3; 12 bases are a match to TRBD2. The sequence was obtained from a man between 18 and 35 years old in good health. Some clones in this sample may be carry-over from other donors' samples. The material sequenced was naive CD8+ T cells from PBMCs. The CDR3 is CASSLAASGRADTQYF. The CDR3 DNA sequence: TGTGCCAGCAGCTTAGCCGCTAGCGGGAGGGCAGATACGCAGTATTTT.